A single sample gave rise to the 26 T cell receptor beta chains below, sequenced in a study of T cells in Graves' hyperthyroidism and ophthalmopathy (dated by TCRdb to between 2017 and 2020). Library generation was performed with multiplex PCR. Sequenced on an Illumina HiSeq 2000. TCR beta CDR3 regions were amplified from RNA transcripts. For the first round of RT-PCR on the TCR CDR3, the HTBI primer set was used together with the Qiagen OneStep RT-PCR kit. TCRdb's own reprocessing of the public reads used fastp at Q25 and MiXCR and kept productive beta chains. Under each unique CDR3 protein, matching rows form one entry showing the most common genes and DNA. Present in this sample are about 660,000 distinct CDR3 sequences, about 45% of which were seen just once. Under 8.5% of the sample comes from the top ten. The source material was peripheral blood or thyroid tissue (not recorded which). The receptors derive from an adult man with Graves' disease, either hyperthyroidism or ophthalmopathy (not recorded which).

This clonotype was recorded only once. A much larger clone lies one base from this, so it may be a read error. V gene TRBV29-1 combines with J gene TRBJ1-1; 8 nucleotides agree with TRBD1. CDR3 length equals 14 residues. The junction had 6 bases not matched to a gene; V was cut back by 4 bases and J by 2 bases. Germline V gene lookup returns CDR1 SQVTM and CDR2 ANQGSEA. Here the CDR3 DNA reads TGCAGCGTTGGCGGACAGGGAATAAACACTGAAGCTTTCTTT. As protein: CSVGGQGINTEAFF.

The chain couples TRBV10-3 to TRBJ1-1; 7 bases map to TRBD1. V shed 3 bases, J shed 8 bases, and the junction held 12 bases outside the gene matches. This CDR3 comprises 15 residues. CDR1 ENHRY and CDR2 SYGVKD come from the germline V gene. The CDR3 spells CAISDPVTGTHEAFF. CDR3 nucleotides: TGTGCCATCAGTGACCCAGTGACAGGGACCCACGAAGCTTTCTTT.

Ten or more counts support this clonotype. The chain links TRBV11-3 to TRBJ2-5; possible D gene TRBD2, 6 bases. Germline loops: CDR1 SGHNT, CDR2 YENEEA. V shed 6 bases and J shed 7 bases, with 18 bases lying between them. The CDR3 is 14 amino acids. The CDR3 sequence: CASSGLSRRGTQYF. The CDR3, as DNA: TGTGCCAGCAGTGGACTGTCAAGGCGGGGGACCCAGTACTTC.

This clonotype was observed at least ten times. The V and J genes are TRBV2 and TRBJ1-2; no reliable D call. CDR1 and CDR2 (germline): SNHLY, FYNNEI. The CDR3 spans 12 residues. V was shortened by 4 bases and J by 8 bases, with 11 bases between the two germline ends. CDR3 sequence: CASSVFGVGYTF. DNA of the CDR3: TGTGCCAGCAGTGTTTTCGGGGTCGGCTACACCTTC.

V gene TRBV24-1 combines with J gene TRBJ2-7; no definite D call. The CDR3 is made up of 11 amino acids. V was clipped by 12 bases and J by 3 bases, with 11 bases between them. The germline V gene has CDR1 KGHDR and CDR2 SFDVKD. In DNA, the CDR3 is TGTGCCTCCGACACGTTCTACGAGCAGTACTTC. Protein sequence: CASDTFYEQYF.

Only one count was recorded for this clonotype. The rearrangement uses TRBV20-1 and TRBJ1-1; 7 bases are a match to TRBD1. Germline trimming cut 0 bases from V and 2 bases from J; bases unmatched to any gene: 12. The germline V gene encodes CDR1 DFQATT and CDR2 SNEGSKA (reference sequence). CDR3 length: 17 residues. The CDR3 is CSARDFRQGGINTEAFF. In nucleotides, the CDR3 is TGCAGTGCTAGAGATTTTCGGCAGGGGGGAATTAACACTGAAGCTTTCTTT.

With regard to this clonotype: This may be a read error: a much more frequent sequence differs by one nucleotide. The V and J genes are TRBV29-1 and TRBJ1-4, with 7 bases that match TRBD1. The V segment lost 4 bases and the J segment 1 base; nucleotides outside the gene matches: 9. Germline V gene data show CDR1 as SQVTM and CDR2 as ANQGSEA. The CDR3 has 16 amino acids. CDR3 residues: CSVGVGTAETNEKLFF. For the CDR3, the DNA is TGCAGCGTTGGAGTGGGGACAGCTGAAACTAATGAAAAACTGTTTTTT. Drawing the rest from reference TRBV29-1 and TRBJ1-4, the complete variable domain is SAVISQKPSRDICQRGTSLTIQCQVDSQVTMMFWYRQQPGQSLTLIATANQGSEATYESGFVIDKFPISRPNLTFSTLTVSNMSPEDSSIYLCSVGVGTAETNEKLFFGSGTQLSVL.

This clonotype showed up many times. The gene calls are TRBV5-1 and TRBJ1-1; 8 bases agree with TRBD1. This CDR3 region has 14 residues. With V trimmed by 0 bases and J by 4 bases, 2 bases remained unmatched. Per germline, CDR1 SGHRS and CDR2 YFSETQ. The CDR3 loop is CASSLDRGSTEAFF. The CDR3 DNA follows: TGCGCCAGCAGCTTGGACAGGGGGAGCACTGAAGCTTTCTTT.

Turning to this clonotype: Germline is not matched at one junction end, which may reflect a read error. The J gene is TRBJ2-7, the V gene TRBV10-3; 9 positions match TRBD1. The CDR3 is made up of 15 amino acids. The germline CDR1 and CDR2 sequences are ENHRY and SYGVKD. The CDR3 sequence is CASSEFRTGAYEQYF. The CDR3 bases are TGTGCCAGCAGTGAATTCCGGACAGGGGCCTACGAGCAGTACTTC.

This clonotype was seen ten or more times. The chain employs TRBV25-1 and TRBJ1-6; D is unresolved. CDR3 length: 19 residues. Germline V CDR1 and CDR2: MGHDK, SYGVNS. V was shortened by 3 bases and J by 5 bases, with 23 bases between the two germline ends. The CDR3 region has the DNA TGTGCCAGCAGTGATAGAGTTGGAGGGATGGGCGCAAATAATTCACCCCTCCACTTT. Its translation: CASSDRVGGMGANNSPLHF.

V and J are TRBV29-1 and TRBJ2-7, with D maybe TRBD2 (6 bases). The CDR3 contains 12 residues. Germline lookup yields CDR1 SQVTM and CDR2 ANQGSEA. The V end was cut by 5 bases, the J end by 3 bases, with 11 bases between. The CDR3 DNA follows: TGCAGCGTTTCTGGGACTGGCTACGAGCAGTACTTC. Protein: CSVSGTGYEQYF.

On this clonotype: This may be a read error, as it is one base from a much larger clone. V is TRBV10-1 and J is TRBJ2-5; maybe TRBD1 (6 bases). This CDR3 is 14 amino acids long. The germline V gene encodes CDR1 WNHNN and CDR2 SYGVQD (reference sequence). The CDR3 nucleotides are TGCGCCAGCAGTGAGTCGGTGGGGGCCGAGACCCAGAACTTC. This sequence encodes CASSESVGAETQNF.

This rearrangement joins TRBV6-6 to TRBJ1-1; D unclear. Trimming removed 6 bases at V and 4 bases at J, with 6 bases between. Germline loops: CDR1 MNHNY, CDR2 SVGAGI (reference sequence). There are 11 residues in the CDR3. This CDR3 reads CASRAFTEAFF. DNA for the CDR3: TGTGCCAGCAGAGCTTTCACTGAAGCTTTCTTT.

The chain recombines TRBV2 with TRBJ1-1, with D perhaps matching TRBD1 (6 bases). The CDR3 consists of 14 residues. V lost 6 bases to trimming and J lost 1 base, with 12 bases between them. Germline V gene sequence: CDR1 SNHLY, CDR2 FYNNEI. The CDR3 bases are TGTGCCAGCAGCATCGACAGGCAGAACACTGAAGCTTTCTTT. The encoded protein is CASSIDRQNTEAFF.

This clonotype was observed once. Possible read error: a much larger clone is one base away. The V gene is TRBV7-9, the J gene TRBJ1-4; TRBD1 might be the D (5 bases). The CDR3 is 12 amino acids. CDR1 SEHNR and CDR2 FQNEAQ come from the germline V gene (reference sequence). Between the trimmed V and J ends, which lost 11 bases and 4 bases, there was a span of 11 bases. The CDR3 loop is CAGGGLNEKLFF. The CDR3 DNA sequence: TGTGCCGGCGGGGGACTTAATGAAAAACTGTTTTTT.

This clonotype has only a few counts. V is TRBV6-1 and J is TRBJ1-5; D gene uncertain. The CDR3 spans 13 residues. V lost 4 bases and J lost 7, with 11 bases in between. Germline values: CDR1 MNHNS, CDR2 SASEGT. The CDR3 DNA sequence: TGTGCCAGCAGTGTAGGTTTCGGGCAGCCCCAGCATTTT. Its protein product is CASSVGFGQPQHF.

This clonotype occurred a few times. The chain carries TRBV7-2 and TRBJ1-1; D is possibly TRBD1 (5 bases). V was pared by 5 bases and J by 4 bases, with 14 bases between. The CDR3 loop spans 14 amino acids. Germline V CDR1 and CDR2: SGHTA, FQGNSA. CDR3 loop: CASSLRTRGTEAFF. CDR3 sequence (DNA): TGTGCCAGCAGCCTTAGAACGAGGGGCACTGAAGCTTTCTTT.

V and J are TRBV5-6 and TRBJ2-7; TRBD2 matches at 7 bases. The junction had 4 bases not matched to a gene; V was cut back by 0 bases and J by 4 bases. This CDR3 has 14 amino acids. Looked up from germline, CDR1 is SGHDT and CDR2 is YYEEEE. The DNA of the CDR3 is TGTGCCAGCAGCTTGGTCGGGAGGACATACGAGCAGTACTTC. The encoded protein is CASSLVGRTYEQYF. The variable domain in full, completed from reference TRBV5-6 and TRBJ2-7, reads DAGVTQSPTHLIKTRGQQVTLRCSPKSGHDTVSWYQQALGQGPQFIFQYYEEEERQRGNFPDRFSGHQFPNYSSELNVNALLLGDSALYLCASSLVGRTYEQYFGPGTRLTVT.

In this sample, this clonotype turned up many times. This chain uses TRBV29-1 with TRBJ1-5; TRBD1 matches 9 bases. In germline, CDR1 is SQVTM, CDR2 ANQGSEA. There are 14 residues in the CDR3. The V and J ends lost 6 bases and 4 bases, in that order; junction bases with no gene match: 7. CDR3 nucleotide sequence: TGCAGCGTGGGAGACAGGGGGGAGAATCAGCCCCAGCATTTT. Protein: CSVGDRGENQPQHF.

The chain employs TRBV9 and TRBJ1-2; TRBD1 might be the D (6 bases). V was pared by 3 bases and J by 8 bases, with 11 bases between. The CDR3 is 12 residues long. Germline CDR1 is SGDLS and CDR2 is YYNGEE. The CDR3: CASSDTGPGYTF. As DNA, the CDR3 is TGTGCCAGCAGCGACACAGGGCCCGGCTACACCTTC. The whole variable domain, remainder taken from reference TRBV9 and TRBJ1-2, is DSGVTQTPKHLITATGQRVTLRCSPRSGDLSVYWYQQSLDQGLQFLIQYYNGEERAKGNILERFSAQQFPDLHSELNLSSLELGDSALYFCASSDTGPGYTFGSGTRLTVV.

The table lists this clonotype with a few counts. The chain uses TRBV6-1 and TRBJ1-6, with D possibly being TRBD1 (5 bases). Trimming shortened V by 6 bases and J by 6 bases, and 12 bases separated the two germline ends. This CDR3 is 14 amino acids long. Germline V gives CDR1 MNHNS, CDR2 SASEGT. CDR3 DNA: TGTGCCAGCAGCCGGGGCACAACTAATTCACCCCTCCACTTT. Its translation: CASSRGTTNSPLHF.

J is TRBJ2-2 and V is TRBV6-1; 12 nucleotides agree with TRBD2. The length of the CDR3 is 15 residues. With V trimmed by 6 bases and J by 5 bases, 4 bases remained unmatched. Germline V gene lookup returns CDR1 MNHNS and CDR2 SASEGT. The CDR3 region is CASRETSGGTGELFF. The CDR3 DNA is TGTGCCAGCAGGGAGACTAGCGGGGGTACCGGGGAGCTGTTTTTT.

J is TRBJ2-3 and V is TRBV2; the D gene is possibly TRBD2 (5 bases). Germline loops: CDR1 SNHLY, CDR2 FYNNEI. Trimming left V 9 bases short and J 4 bases short, with 17 bases between. The CDR3 contains 14 residues. The CDR3 loop is CARMRVGAADTQYF. CDR3 bases: TGTGCCAGGATGCGAGTGGGAGCGGCAGATACGCAGTATTTT.

The V call is TRBV24-1, the J call TRBJ2-5, with D tentatively TRBD1 (6 bases). The CDR3 loop spans 14 amino acids. CDR1 and CDR2 (germline): KGHDR, SFDVKD. V was trimmed by 4 bases and J by 3 bases, leaving 11 bases between them. The CDR3 reads CATSDSGAKETQYF. For the CDR3, the DNA is TGTGCCACCAGTGACTCAGGGGCAAAAGAGACCCAGTACTTC.

The CDR3 DNA is TGTGCCAGCAGTGAAGGAGGGGACAGGGACACTGAAGCTTTCTTT. It translates to CASSEGGDRDTEAFF. V and J are TRBV2 and TRBJ1-1, with TRBD1 matching over 9 bases. Looked up from germline, CDR1 is SNHLY and CDR2 is FYNNEI. CDR3 size: 15 residues. Trimming at V came to 1 base and at J to 3 bases, leaving 3 bases not matched to a gene. Full variable domain (remainder filled in from reference TRBV2 and TRBJ1-1): EPEVTQTPSHQVTQMGQEVILRCVPISNHLYFYWYRQILGQKVEFLVSFYNNEISEKSEIFDDQFSVERPDGSNFTLKIRSTKLEDSAMYFCASSEGGDRDTEAFFGQGTRLTVV.

This clonotype has only one observation. The genes are TRBV25-1 and TRBJ1-2; D may be TRBD1 (5 bases). V was cut by 2 bases and J by 5 bases, with 21 bases left in between. Germline V gene data show CDR1 as MGHDK and CDR2 as SYGVNS. The CDR3 extends over 17 amino acids. CDR3 amino acids: CASSEGPPGGVWYGYTF. In nucleotides, the CDR3 is TGTGCCAGCAGTGAAGGGCCGCCGGGAGGGGTATGGTATGGCTACACCTTC.